Shown below are 7 T cell receptor beta chains from a single sample sequenced in a study of cytomegalovirus exposure and HLA in healthy donors. The PCR was carried out with 60 Vbeta primers and 13 Jbeta primers. The data were produced by immunoSEQ multiplex PCR, yet TCRdb's version contains in-frame clones alone and is incomplete. Of about 150,000 clones listed, nearly 90% are singletons. Specimen: PBMCs. Source of these receptors: a woman between 40 and 50 years old in good health and CMV-seronegative.

The chain is built from TRBV2 and TRBJ2-5; 9 bases fit TRBD2. Germline CDR1 is SNHLY and CDR2 is FYNNEI. The CDR3 loop spans 14 amino acids. J lost 5 bases, V lost 2 bases, and 3 bases had no gene match. CDR3 DNA: TGTGCCAGCAGTGAATTAGCGGGAGTGGAGACCCAGTACTTC. Its protein product is CASSELAGVETQYF.

This chain joins TRBV5-1 and TRBJ2-5; 7 bases are a match to TRBD2. Germline CDR1 SGHRS, CDR2 YFSETQ. The junction had 6 bases not matched to a gene; V was cut back by 4 bases and J by 3 bases. The CDR3 totals 14 residues. The CDR3 nucleotides read TGCGCCAGCAGCCACACGACTAGCAAAGAGACCCAGTACTTC. Protein: CASSHTTSKETQYF.

The V and J genes are TRBV4-3 and TRBJ1-2; perhaps TRBD1 as D (5 bases). The CDR3 length is 14 residues. The V gene's germline CDR1 is LGHNA and CDR2 YSLEER. The V end lost 1 base, the J end lost 3 bases, and 9 bases lay between the germline ends. This CDR3 reads CASSQGLGHYGYTF. The CDR3 coding sequence is TGCGCCAGCAGCCAAGGCTTGGGGCACTATGGCTACACCTTC.

As to this clone: A read error may account for a junction end that differs from germline. The rearrangement uses TRBV7-9 and TRBJ2-7; D is unclear. This CDR3 comprises 12 residues. The germline CDR1 and CDR2 sequences are SEHNR and FQNEAQ (reference sequence). The CDR3 DNA reads as TGTTCCAGCAGCTTGGCTTCCTACGAGCAGTACTTC. Its protein product is CSSSLASYEQYF.

The V call is TRBV6-5, the J call TRBJ2-5; D is unresolved. Judging by the DNA end, TRBJ2-7 fits better; the J call may be wrong. Germline CDR1 and CDR2: MNHEY and SVGAGI. The CDR3 has 15 amino acids. As DNA, the CDR3 is TGTGCCAGCAGTTACTCGTTAGGCTTGGGCTACGAGCAGTACTTC. The encoded protein is CASSYSLGLGYEQYF.

This clone appeared a single time. This sequence joins TRBV25-1 and TRBJ1-6, with D unresolved. Germline CDR1 reads MGHDK; CDR2 reads SYGVNS. The CDR3 consists of 15 residues. V was pared by 4 bases and J by 6 bases, with 13 bases between. CDR3 bases: TGTGCCAGCAGTGCATCCGGGTCGGGTAATTCACCCCTCCACTTT. It encodes CASSASGSGNSPLHF.

This chain links TRBV30 with TRBJ2-1, with TRBD2 matching over 9 bases. CDR1 and CDR2 (germline): GTSNPN, SVGIG (reference sequence). The CDR3 spans 13 residues. V lost 8 bases to trimming and J lost 9 bases; unmatched junction nucleotides: 11. This CDR3 is CALDPSGTREQFF. For the CDR3, the DNA is TGTGCCCTGGACCCTAGCGGGACCCGTGAGCAGTTCTTC.